This T cell receptor beta chain is from a study of OX40 agonist ivuxolimab in advanced cancers. Some clones are missing from TCRdb's copy, which holds only in-frame ones; the method was immunoSEQ multiplex PCR. The table shows 55,000 to 60,000 clones, with 84% occurring only once. Source: CD4+ or CD8+ T cells sorted from blood, taken in a trial of the OX40 agonist ivuxolimab. This TCR was recovered from an adult with an advanced solid tumor such as melanoma, head and neck, liver or kidney cancer.

Here the CDR3 reads CASSLVGIGDTEAFF. In DNA, the CDR3 is TGTGCCAGCAGCTTGGTGGGGATCGGAGACACTGAAGCTTTCTTT. The chain couples TRBV5-4 to TRBJ1-1; D gene unclear. The CDR3 extends over 15 amino acids. V lost 0 bases and J lost 3, with 12 bases in between. Germline V gene sequence: CDR1 SGHNT, CDR2 YYREEE (reference sequence).